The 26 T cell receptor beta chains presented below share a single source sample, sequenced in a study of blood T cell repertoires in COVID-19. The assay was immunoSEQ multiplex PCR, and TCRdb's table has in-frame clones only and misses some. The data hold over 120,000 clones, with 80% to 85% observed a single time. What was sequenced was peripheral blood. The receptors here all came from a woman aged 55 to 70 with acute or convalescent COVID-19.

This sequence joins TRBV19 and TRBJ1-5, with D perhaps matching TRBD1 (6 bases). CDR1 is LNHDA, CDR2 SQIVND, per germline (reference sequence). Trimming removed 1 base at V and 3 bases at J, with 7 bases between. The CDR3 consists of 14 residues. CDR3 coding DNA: TGTGCCAGTAGTATAGCAGGGGACAATCAGCCCCAGCATTTT. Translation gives CASSIAGDNQPQHF.

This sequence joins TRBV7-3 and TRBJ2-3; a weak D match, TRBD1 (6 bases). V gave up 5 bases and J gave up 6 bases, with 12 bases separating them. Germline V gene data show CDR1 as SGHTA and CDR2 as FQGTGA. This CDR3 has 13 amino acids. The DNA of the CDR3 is TGTGCCAGCAGCCTGACCCAGGGGGATACGCAGTATTTT. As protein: CASSLTQGDTQYF. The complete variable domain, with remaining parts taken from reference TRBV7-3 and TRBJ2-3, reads GAGVSQTPSNKVTEKGKYVELRCDPISGHTALYWYRQSLGQGPEFLIYFQGTGAADDSGLPNDRFFAVRPEGSVSTLKIQRTERGDSAVYLCASSLTQGDTQYFGPGTRLTVL.

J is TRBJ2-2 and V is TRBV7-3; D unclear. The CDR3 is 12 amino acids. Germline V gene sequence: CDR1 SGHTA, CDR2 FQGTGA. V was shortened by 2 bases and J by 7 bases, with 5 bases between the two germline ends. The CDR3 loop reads CASSLGDGELFF. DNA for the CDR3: TGTGCCAGCAGCTTAGGAGACGGGGAGCTGTTTTTT. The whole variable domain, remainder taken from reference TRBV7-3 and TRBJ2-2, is GAGVSQTPSNKVTEKGKYVELRCDPISGHTALYWYRQSLGQGPEFLIYFQGTGAADDSGLPNDRFFAVRPEGSVSTLKIQRTERGDSAVYLCASSLGDGELFFGEGSRLTVL.

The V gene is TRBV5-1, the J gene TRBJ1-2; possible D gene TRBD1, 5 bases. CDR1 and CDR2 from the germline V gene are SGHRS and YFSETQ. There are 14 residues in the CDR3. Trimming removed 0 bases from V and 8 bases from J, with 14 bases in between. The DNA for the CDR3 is TGCGCCAGCAGCTTGGGGGGCGGATTGTACGGCTACACCTTC. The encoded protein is CASSLGGGLYGYTF.

CDR3 region: CASRVRGRPSSYNEQFF. The CDR3 bases are TGTGCCAGCCGGGTGCGCGGGAGGCCTTCTTCCTACAATGAGCAGTTCTTC. The chain is built from TRBV7-9 and TRBJ2-1; 8 bases agree with TRBD2. The CDR3 totals 17 residues. Germline assignment: CDR1 SEHNR and CDR2 FQNEAQ (reference sequence). V lost 8 bases, J lost 1 base, and 13 bases stayed unmatched.

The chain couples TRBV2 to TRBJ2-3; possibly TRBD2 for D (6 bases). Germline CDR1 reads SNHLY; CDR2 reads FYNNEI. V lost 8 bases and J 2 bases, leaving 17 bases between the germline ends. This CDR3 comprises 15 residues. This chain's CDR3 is CASGSGLSHTDTQYF. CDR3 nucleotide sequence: TGTGCCAGCGGGTCGGGACTCTCGCACACAGATACGCAGTATTTT.

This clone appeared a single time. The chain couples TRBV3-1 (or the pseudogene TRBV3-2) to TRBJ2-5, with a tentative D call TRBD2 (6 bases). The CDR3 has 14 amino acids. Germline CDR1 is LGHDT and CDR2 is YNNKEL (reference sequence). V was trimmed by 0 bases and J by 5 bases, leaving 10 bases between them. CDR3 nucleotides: TGTGCCAGCAGCCAAGACGGGAGTAGGGAGACCCAGTACTTC. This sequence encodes CASSQDGSRETQYF.

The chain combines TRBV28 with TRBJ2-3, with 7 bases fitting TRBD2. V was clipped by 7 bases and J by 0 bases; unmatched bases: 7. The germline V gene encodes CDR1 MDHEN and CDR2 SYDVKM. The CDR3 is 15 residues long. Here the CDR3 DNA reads TGTGCCAGCATTAGTCTAGCGGATAGCACAGATACGCAGTATTTT. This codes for CASISLADSTDTQYF.

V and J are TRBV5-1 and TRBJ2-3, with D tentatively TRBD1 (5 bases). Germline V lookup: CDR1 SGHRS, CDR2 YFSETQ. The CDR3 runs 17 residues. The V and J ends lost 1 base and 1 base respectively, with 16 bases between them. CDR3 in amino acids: CASSLSQGNRGTDTQYF. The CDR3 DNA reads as TGCGCCAGCAGCTTGTCCCAGGGAAATAGAGGCACAGATACGCAGTATTTT.

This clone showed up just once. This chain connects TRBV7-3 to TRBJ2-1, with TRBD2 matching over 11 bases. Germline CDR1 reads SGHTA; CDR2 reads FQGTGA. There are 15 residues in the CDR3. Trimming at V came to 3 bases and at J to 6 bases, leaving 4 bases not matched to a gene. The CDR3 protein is CASSFETSGVNEQFF. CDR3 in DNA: TGTGCCAGCAGCTTCGAGACTAGCGGGGTCAATGAGCAGTTCTTC.

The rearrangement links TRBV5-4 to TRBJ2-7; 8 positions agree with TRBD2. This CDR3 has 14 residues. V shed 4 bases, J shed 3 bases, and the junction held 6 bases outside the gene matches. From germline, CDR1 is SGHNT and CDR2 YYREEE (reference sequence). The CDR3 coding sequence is TGTGCCAGCAGCACCGGACTAGCTCACTACGAGCAGTACTTC. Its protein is CASSTGLAHYEQYF.

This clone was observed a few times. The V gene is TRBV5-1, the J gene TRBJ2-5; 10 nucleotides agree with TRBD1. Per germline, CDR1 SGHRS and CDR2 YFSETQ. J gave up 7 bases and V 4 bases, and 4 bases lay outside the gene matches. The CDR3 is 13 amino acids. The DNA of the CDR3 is TGCGCCAGCAGCAATGGACAGGGGGGGACCCAGTACTTC. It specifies CASSNGQGGTQYF.

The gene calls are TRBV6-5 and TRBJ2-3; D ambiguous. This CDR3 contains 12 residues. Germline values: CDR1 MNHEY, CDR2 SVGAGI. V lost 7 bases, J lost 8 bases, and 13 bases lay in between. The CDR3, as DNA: TGTGCCAGCAAGTCCGATCCGGTTACGCAGTATTTT. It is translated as CASKSDPVTQYF.

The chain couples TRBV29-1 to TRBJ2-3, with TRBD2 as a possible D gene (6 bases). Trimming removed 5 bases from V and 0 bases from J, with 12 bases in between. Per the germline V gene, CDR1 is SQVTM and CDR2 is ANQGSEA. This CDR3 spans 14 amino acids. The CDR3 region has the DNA TGCAGCGTTTCCACCGGGACTAGCACAGATACGCAGTATTTT. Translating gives CSVSTGTSTDTQYF.

CDR3 protein: CASSFQGSGANVLTF. The CDR3, as DNA: TGTGCCAGCAGCTTTCAGGGGTCTGGGGCCAACGTCCTGACTTTC. This chain uses TRBV9 with TRBJ2-6; the D gene is possibly TRBD1 (6 bases). This CDR3 has 15 amino acids. Looked up from germline, CDR1 is SGDLS and CDR2 is YYNGEE. V lost 4 bases, J lost 1 base, and 9 bases lay in between.

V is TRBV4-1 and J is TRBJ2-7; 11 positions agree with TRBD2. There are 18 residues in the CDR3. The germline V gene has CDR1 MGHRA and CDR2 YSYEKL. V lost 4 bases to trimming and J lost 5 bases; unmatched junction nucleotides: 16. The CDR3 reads CASSLSPDTSGSGHEQYF. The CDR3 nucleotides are TGCGCCAGCAGCCTTTCCCCTGATACTAGCGGGAGTGGTCACGAGCAGTACTTC.

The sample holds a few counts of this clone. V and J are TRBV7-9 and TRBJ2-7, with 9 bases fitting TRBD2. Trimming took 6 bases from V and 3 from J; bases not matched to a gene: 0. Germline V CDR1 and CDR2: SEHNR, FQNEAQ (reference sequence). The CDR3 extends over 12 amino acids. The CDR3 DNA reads TGTGCCAGCAGGCGGGAGGGCTACGAGCAGTACTTC. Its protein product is CASRREGYEQYF.

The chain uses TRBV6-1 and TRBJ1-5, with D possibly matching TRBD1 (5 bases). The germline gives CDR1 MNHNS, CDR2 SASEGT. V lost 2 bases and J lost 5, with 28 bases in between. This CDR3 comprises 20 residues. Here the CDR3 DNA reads TGTGCCAGCAGTGAAAGGAGATTGGTTAGGGGCCGCCTTACCTATCAGCCCCAGCATTTT. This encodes CASSERRLVRGRLTYQPQHF.

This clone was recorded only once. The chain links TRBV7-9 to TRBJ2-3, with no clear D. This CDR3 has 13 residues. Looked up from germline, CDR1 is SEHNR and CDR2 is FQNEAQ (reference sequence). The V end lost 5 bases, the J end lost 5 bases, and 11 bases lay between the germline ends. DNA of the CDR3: TGTGCCAGCAGCCTTGGCTGGTTAGATACGCAGTATTTT. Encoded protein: CASSLGWLDTQYF.

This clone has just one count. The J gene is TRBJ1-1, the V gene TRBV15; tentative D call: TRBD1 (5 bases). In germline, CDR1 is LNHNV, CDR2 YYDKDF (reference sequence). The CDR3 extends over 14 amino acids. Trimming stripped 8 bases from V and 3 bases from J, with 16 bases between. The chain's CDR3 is CATSLGGTDTEAFF. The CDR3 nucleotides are TGTGCCACCTCGTTGGGAGGGACTGACACTGAAGCTTTCTTT. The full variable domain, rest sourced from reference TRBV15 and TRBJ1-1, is DAMVIQNPRYQVTQFGKPVTLSCSQTLNHNVMYWYQQKSSQAPKLLFHYYDKDFNNEADTPDNFQSRRPNTSFCFLDIRSPGLGDTAMYLCATSLGGTDTEAFFGQGTRLTVV.

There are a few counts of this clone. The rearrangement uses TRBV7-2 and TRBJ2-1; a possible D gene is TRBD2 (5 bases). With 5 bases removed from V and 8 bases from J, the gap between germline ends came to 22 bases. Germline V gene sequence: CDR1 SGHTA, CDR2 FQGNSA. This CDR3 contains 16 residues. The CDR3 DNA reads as TGTGCCAGCAGCCCCGCTTCTATTACTAGGCAGCATGAGCAGTTCTTC. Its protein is CASSPASITRQHEQFF.

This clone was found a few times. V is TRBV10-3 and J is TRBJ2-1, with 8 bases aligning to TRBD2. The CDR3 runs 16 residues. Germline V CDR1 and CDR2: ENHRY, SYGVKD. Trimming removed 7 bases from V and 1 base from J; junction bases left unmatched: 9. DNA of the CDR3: TGTGCCATCACCAGAGCCCCGGGAGGGTCCTACAATGAGCAGTTCTTC. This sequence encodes CAITRAPGGSYNEQFF.

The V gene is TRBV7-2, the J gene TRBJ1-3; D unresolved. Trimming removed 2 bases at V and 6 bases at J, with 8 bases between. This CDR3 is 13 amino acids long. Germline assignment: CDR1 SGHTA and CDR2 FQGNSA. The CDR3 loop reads CASSLQVTNTIYF. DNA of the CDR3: TGTGCCAGCAGCTTACAGGTTACAAACACCATATATTTT. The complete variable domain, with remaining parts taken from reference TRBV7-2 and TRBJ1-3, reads GAGVSQSPSNKVTEKGKDVELRCDPISGHTALYWYRQSLGQGLEFLIYFQGNSAPDKSGLPSDRFSAERTGGSVSTLTIQRTQQEDSAVYLCASSLQVTNTIYFGEGSWLTVV.

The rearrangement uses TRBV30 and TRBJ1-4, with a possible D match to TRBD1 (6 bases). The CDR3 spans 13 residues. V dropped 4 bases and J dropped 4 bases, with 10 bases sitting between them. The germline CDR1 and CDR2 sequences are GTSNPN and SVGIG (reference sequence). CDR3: CAWTDSLNEKLFF. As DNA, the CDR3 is TGTGCCTGGACGGACAGCCTTAATGAAAAACTGTTTTTT.

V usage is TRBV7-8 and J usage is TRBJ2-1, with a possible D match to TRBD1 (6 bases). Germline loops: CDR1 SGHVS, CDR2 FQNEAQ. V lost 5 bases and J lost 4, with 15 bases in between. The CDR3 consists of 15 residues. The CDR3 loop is CASSERTDKYNEQFF. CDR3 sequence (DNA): TGTGCCAGCAGCGAACGGACAGACAAATACAATGAGCAGTTCTTC.

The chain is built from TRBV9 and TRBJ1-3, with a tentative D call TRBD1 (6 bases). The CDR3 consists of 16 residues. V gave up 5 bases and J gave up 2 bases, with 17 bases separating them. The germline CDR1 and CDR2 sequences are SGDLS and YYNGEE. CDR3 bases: TGTGCCAGCAGTTGGGACGGCAGGGGAGCTGGAAACACCATATATTTT. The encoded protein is CASSWDGRGAGNTIYF.